This TCR beta chain was profiled in a study of Graves' ophthalmopathy and Graves' hyperthyroidism. RNA transcripts were the template, and TCR beta CDR3 regions were amplified from them. After a first-round RT-PCR with HTBI primers, a second-round multiplex PCR was run. Each CDR3 protein gets one entry after TCRdb re-called the multiplex PCR reads with MiXCR. The sample has about 700,000 distinct CDR3 sequences; around 40% are singletons. Germline V gives CDR1 ENHRY, CDR2 SYGVKD. CDR3 size: 15 residues. The trim removed 10 bases at V and 5 bases at J, leaving 12 bases unmatched. Sequencing was carried out using peripheral blood. The TCR originated in an adult man with Graves' ophthalmopathy. The chain joins TRBV10-3 to TRBJ1-1, with 11 positions matching TRBD1. The CDR3 DNA follows: TGTGCCAGCCGATCCTCCCGGGACAGGGGGACTGAAGCTTTCTTT. Its protein product is CASRSSRDRGTEAFF.